The sequence of this T cell receptor (beta chain) was determined in a study of T cells in Graves' hyperthyroidism and ophthalmopathy. Study results and limitations: For ophthalmopathy, model prediction preceded onset by a median about six months. A model using 13 V-J features told ophthalmopathy apart from stable hyperthyroidism.

Diagnosing involved the use of clinical symptoms, serum thyroxine and TRAb, thyroid ultrasound and orbital computed tomography. Amplified TCR beta CDR3 regions came from RNA transcripts. First-round RT-PCR of the TCR CDR3 relied on the HTBI primer set. A single record per CDR3 protein comes from TCRdb applying MiXCR to the multiplex PCR reads. The sample shows roughly 500,000 distinct CDR3 sequences, roughly 15% of them seen only once. The sample holds many counts of this clonotype. What it binds is not known. The TCR comes from a woman between 25 and 40 years old with Graves' ophthalmopathy. Sequencing was performed on blood.

In DNA, the CDR3 is TGTGCCAGCAGCCAAGATCTAAGGGGGCTTCAAGAGACCCAGTACTTC. It translates to CASSQDLRGLQETQYF. This chain joins TRBV3-1 and TRBJ2-5; 7 bases match TRBD1. In germline, CDR1 is LGHDT, CDR2 YNNKEL (reference sequence). J gave up 2 bases and V 0 bases, and 6 bases lay outside the gene matches. CDR3 size: 16 residues.